This T cell receptor (beta chain) was identified in a study of T cells in Graves' hyperthyroidism and ophthalmopathy. Overall study findings and caveats: Blood also carried most thyroid clonotypes expanded above 0.001.

This clonotype was found many times. What it binds is not known. Trimming shortened V by 2 bases and J by 3 bases, and 17 bases separated the two germline ends. The CDR3 is 16 amino acids. CDR1 MNHEY and CDR2 SVGAGI come from the germline V gene. It was RNA transcripts that yielded the amplified TCR beta CDR3 regions. The TCR CDR3 first-round RT-PCR relied on the HTBI primer set. MiXCR was run by TCRdb on the multiplex PCR reads, yielding one entry per CDR3 protein. This sample has fewer than 550,000 distinct CDR3 sequences; around a quarter occur once, and the top ten carry around 11%. Exclusion criteria comprised uncontrolled infection, other autoimmune disease, pregnancy or lactation. Diagnoses were made from clinical symptoms, serum measures (thyroxine and TRAb), thyroid ultrasound and orbital computed tomography.

The sequenced sample was blood. The chain links TRBV6-5 to TRBJ2-7; the D gene is possibly TRBD1 (5 bases). The source of this sequence is a woman between 25 and 40 years old with Graves' ophthalmopathy. This CDR3 reads CASSYLMTDPHYEQYF. The CDR3 DNA sequence: TGTGCCAGCAGTTACCTTATGACAGACCCGCACTACGAGCAGTACTTC.